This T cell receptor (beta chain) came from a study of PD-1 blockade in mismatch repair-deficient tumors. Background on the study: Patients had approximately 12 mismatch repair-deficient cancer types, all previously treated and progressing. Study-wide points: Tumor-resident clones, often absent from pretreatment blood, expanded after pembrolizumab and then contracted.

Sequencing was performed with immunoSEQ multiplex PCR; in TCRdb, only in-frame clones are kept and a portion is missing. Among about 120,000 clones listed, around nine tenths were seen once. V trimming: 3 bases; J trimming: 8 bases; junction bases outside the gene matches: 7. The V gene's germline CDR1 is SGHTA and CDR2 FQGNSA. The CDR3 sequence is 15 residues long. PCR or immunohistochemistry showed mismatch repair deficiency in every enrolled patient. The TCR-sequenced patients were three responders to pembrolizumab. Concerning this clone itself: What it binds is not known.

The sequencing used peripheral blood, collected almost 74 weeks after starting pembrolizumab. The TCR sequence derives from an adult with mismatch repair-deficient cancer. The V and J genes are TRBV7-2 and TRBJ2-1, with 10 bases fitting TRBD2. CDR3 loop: CASSFLAGVLYEQFF. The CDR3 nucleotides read TGTGCCAGCAGCTTCCTAGCGGGAGTTTTATATGAGCAGTTCTTC.